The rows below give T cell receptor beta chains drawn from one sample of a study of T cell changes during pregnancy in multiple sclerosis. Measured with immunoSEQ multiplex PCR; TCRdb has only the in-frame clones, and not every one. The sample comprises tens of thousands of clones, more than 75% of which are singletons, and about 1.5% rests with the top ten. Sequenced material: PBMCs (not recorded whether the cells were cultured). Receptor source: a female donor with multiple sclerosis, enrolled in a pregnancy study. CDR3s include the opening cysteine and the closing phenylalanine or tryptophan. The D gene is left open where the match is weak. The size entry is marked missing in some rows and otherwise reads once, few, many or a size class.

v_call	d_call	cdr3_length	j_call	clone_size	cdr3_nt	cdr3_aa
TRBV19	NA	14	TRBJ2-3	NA	TGTGCCAGCAACGGACTTCCTAACACAGATACGCAGTATTTT	CASNGLPNTDTQYF
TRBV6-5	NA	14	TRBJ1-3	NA	TGTGCCAGCAGCGCCGGGACGTCGCTCAACACCATATATTTT	CASSAGTSLNTIYF
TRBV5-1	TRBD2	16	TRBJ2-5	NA	TGCGCCAGCAGCTTGGCCGGAGTAGCGGGAGTTCAGACCCAGTACTTC	CASSLAGVAGVQTQYF
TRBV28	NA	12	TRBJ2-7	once	TGTGCCAGCAGTTTATGGCCCTACGAGCAGTACTTC	CASSLWPYEQYF
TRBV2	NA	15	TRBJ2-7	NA	TGTGCCAGCAGTAAAGGTCCAGGGATCTCCTACGAGCAGTACTTC	CASSKGPGISYEQYF
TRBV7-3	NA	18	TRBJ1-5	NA	TGTGCCAGCAGCTCCTCATTTCGGTCTCTAATCTTAAATCAGCCCCAGCATTTT	CASSSSFRSLILNQPQHF
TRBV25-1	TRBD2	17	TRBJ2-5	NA	TGTGCCAGCAGTGAATATAGGGCGGGAGCGGCCCAAGAGACCCAGTACTTC	CASSEYRAGAAQETQYF
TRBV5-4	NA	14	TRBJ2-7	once	TGTGCCAGCAGCTCAACCGGGGATTTGTACGAGCAGTACTTC	CASSSTGDLYEQYF
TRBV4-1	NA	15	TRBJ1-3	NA	TGCGCCAGCAGCCAACCCAGGGAGTCTGGAAACACCATATATTTT	CASSQPRESGNTIYF
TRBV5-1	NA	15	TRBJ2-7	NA	TGCGCCAGCAGCTGGGGACCGGGACTGACCTACGAGCAGTACTTC	CASSWGPGLTYEQYF
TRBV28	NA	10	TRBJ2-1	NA	TGTGCCAGCGATCGCAATGAGCAGTTCTTC	CASDRNEQFF
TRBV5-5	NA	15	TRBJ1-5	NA	TGTGCCAGCAGCTTAGAACTCCGGGAGGGACAGCCCCAGCATTTT	CASSLELREGQPQHF
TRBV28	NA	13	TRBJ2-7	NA	TGTGCCAGCAGTTCCATGCCAAGCAACGAGCAGTACTTC	CASSSMPSNEQYF
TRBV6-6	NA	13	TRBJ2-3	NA	TGTGCCAGCAGCTTCGGGGGCACAGATACGCAGTATTTT	CASSFGGTDTQYF
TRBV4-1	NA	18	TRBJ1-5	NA	TGCGCCAGCAGCCAAGAGTTCGGGGGGTGGGGCATTAATCAGCCCCAGCATTTT	CASSQEFGGWGINQPQHF
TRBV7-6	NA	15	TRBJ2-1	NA	TGTGCCAGCAGCCCAGTGGGACCGGATTACAATGAGCAGTTCTTC	CASSPVGPDYNEQFF
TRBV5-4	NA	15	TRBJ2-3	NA	TGTGCCAGTAACATGGGGCTAGCCGGCACAGATACGCAGTATTTT	CASNMGLAGTDTQYF
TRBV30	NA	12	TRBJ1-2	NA	TGTGCCTGGAGTGTAGGGAGTGGTGGCTACACCTTC	CAWSVGSGGYTF
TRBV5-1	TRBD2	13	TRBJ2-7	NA	TGCGCCAGCAGCCCATTGACTAGCGGGAGCGAGGTCTTC	CASSPLTSGSEVF
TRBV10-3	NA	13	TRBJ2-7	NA	TGTGCCATCCAGCGTGGCAAAGCCTACGAGCAGTACTTC	CAIQRGKAYEQYF
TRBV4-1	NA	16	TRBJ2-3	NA	TGCGCCAGCAGCCAAGATCTGGGGATCCCAGGGGCTACGCAGTATTTT	CASSQDLGIPGATQYF
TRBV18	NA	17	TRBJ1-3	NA	TGTGCCAGCTCACCACCGGCGGGGGGGGCCTCTGGAAACACCATATATTTT	CASSPPAGGASGNTIYF
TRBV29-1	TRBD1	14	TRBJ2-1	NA	TGCAGCGTTGGATCCAGGGGGCTACCCCCTGAGCAGTTCTTC	CSVGSRGLPPEQFF
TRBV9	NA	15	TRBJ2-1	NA	TGTGCCAGCAGTGCATCTAGCCGTCTCTACAATGAGCAGTTCTTC	CASSASSRLYNEQFF
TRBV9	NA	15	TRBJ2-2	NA	TGTGCCAGCAGCGTTCTCTCGGGAGAGGCCGGGGAGCTGTTTTTT	CASSVLSGEAGELFF
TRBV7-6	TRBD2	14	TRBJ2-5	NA	TGTGCCAGCAGCTTAGCGCCGGGAGGGGAGACCCAGTACTTC	CASSLAPGGETQYF
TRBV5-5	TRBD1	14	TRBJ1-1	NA	TGTGCCAGCAGCCGGACCACAGGGGGCACTGAAGCTTTCTTT	CASSRTTGGTEAFF
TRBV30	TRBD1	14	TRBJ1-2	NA	TGTGCCTGGACTTTCCGGGACAGGGGCTATGGCTACACCTTC	CAWTFRDRGYGYTF
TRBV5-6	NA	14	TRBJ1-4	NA	TGTGCCAGCAGCTTGGCAGGAGGGGATGAAAAACTGTTTTTT	CASSLAGGDEKLFF
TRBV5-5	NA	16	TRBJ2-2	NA	TGTGCCAGCAGCTCCCCTATAGGTTGGGACACCGGGGAGCTGTTTTTT	CASSSPIGWDTGELFF
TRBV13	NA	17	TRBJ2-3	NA	TGTGCCAGCAGCTTAATATGGGGGCGCGGGCGCACAGATACGCAGTATTTT	CASSLIWGRGRTDTQYF
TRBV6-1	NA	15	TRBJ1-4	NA	TGTGCCAGCACCGCCTCGGGGGGCAGGAATGAAAAACTGTTTTTT	CASTASGGRNEKLFF
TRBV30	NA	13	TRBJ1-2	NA	TGTGCCTGGAGTGCACTCGAGGACTATGGCTACACCTTC	CAWSALEDYGYTF